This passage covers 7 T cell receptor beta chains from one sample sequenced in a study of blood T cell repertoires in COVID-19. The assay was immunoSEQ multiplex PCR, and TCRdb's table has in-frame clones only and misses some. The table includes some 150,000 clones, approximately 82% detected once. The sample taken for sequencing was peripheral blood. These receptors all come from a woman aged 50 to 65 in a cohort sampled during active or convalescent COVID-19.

CDR3 DNA sequence: TGTGCCAGTAGTATCGGCGGGGATGGCTACACCTTC. It codes for CASSIGGDGYTF. V gene TRBV19 combines with J gene TRBJ1-2, with D uncertain. The CDR3 contains 12 residues. Trimming took off 3 bases at V and 6 bases at J, with 8 bases between the two ends. Germline assignment: CDR1 LNHDA and CDR2 SQIVND (reference sequence).

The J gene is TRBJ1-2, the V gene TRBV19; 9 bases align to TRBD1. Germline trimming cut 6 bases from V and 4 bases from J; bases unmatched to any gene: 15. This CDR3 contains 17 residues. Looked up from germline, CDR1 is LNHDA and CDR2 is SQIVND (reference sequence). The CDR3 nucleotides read TGTGCCAGTAGAATGCCGGGACAGGGTTACGAGAGCTATGGCTACACCTTC. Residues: CASRMPGQGYESYGYTF.

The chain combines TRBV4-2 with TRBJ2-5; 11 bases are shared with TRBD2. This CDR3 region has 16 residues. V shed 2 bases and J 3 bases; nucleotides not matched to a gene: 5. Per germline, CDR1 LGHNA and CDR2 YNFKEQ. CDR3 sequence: CASSQSLAGGEETQYF. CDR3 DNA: TGTGCCAGCAGCCAAAGCCTAGCGGGGGGTGAAGAGACCCAGTACTTC.

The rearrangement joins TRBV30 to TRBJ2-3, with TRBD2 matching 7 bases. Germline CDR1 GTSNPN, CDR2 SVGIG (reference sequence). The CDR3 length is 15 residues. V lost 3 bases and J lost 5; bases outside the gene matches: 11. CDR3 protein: CAWRTRESLGDTQYF. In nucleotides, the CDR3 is TGTGCCTGGAGGACGCGGGAGTCACTGGGAGATACGCAGTATTTT.

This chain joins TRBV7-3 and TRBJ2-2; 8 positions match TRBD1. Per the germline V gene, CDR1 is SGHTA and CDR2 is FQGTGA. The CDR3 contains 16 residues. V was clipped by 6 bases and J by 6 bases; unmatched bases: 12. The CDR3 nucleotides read TGTGCCAGCAGTCCTCAGGGGGCTAAAATCGCCGGGGAGCTGTTTTTT. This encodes CASSPQGAKIAGELFF.

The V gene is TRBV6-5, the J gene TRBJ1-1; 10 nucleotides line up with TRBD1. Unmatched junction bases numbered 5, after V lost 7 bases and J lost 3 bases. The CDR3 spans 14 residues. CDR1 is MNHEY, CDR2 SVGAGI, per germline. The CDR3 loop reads CASKLTGGYTEAFF. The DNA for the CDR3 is TGTGCCAGCAAACTGACAGGGGGCTACACTGAAGCTTTCTTT.

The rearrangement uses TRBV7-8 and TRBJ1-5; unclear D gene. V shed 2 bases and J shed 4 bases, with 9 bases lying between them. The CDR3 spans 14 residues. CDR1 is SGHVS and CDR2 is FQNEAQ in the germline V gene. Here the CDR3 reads CASSLYLGNQPQHF. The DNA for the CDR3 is TGTGCCAGCAGCTTATATCTCGGGAATCAGCCCCAGCATTTT.